This T cell receptor (beta chain) was observed in a study of T cell responses to AZD1222 COVID-19 vaccine. This CDR3 comprises 15 residues. In germline, CDR1 is LNHDA, CDR2 SQIVND (reference sequence). V was clipped by 3 bases and J by 5 bases, with 16 bases between them. Clones were read by immunoSEQ multiplex PCR, and TCRdb kept only the in-frame ones, dropping some. The data show over 150,000 clones, 87% seen once. The gene calls are TRBV19 and TRBJ1-2; maybe TRBD1 (6 bases). This TCR derives from an adult in good health. Sequences were derived from peripheral blood, sampled on day 0 of AZD1222 vaccination. Here the CDR3 reads CASSMEGRGIYGYTF. The CDR3 DNA follows: TGTGCCAGTAGTATGGAAGGGAGGGGGATATATGGCTACACCTTC.